A selection of T cell receptor beta chains follows, all from one sample in a study of shared clonotypes between healthy human individuals. Data came from immunoSEQ multiplex PCR; TCRdb stores just in-frame clones and leaves some out. The sample carries about 2.3 million clones, approximately 90% recorded once. What was sequenced was naive CD4+ T cells from PBMCs. The receptors derive from a man in his late teens or twenties in good health. Some clones in this sample may be carry-over from other donors' samples. The CDR3 runs from the conserved cysteine through the conserved F or W. Each record gives: CDR3 protein, CDR3 DNA, D gene, clone size, V gene, J gene. The D gene is left open where the match is weak. The size field is filled for only some rows; it gives once, few, many or a size class.

CDR3 protein: CAISSGQGALFGNQPQHF; CDR3 DNA: TGTGCCATCAGCTCCGGACAGGGGGCACTATTTGGCAATCAGCCCCAGCATTTT; D gene: TRBD1; clone size: NA; V gene: TRBV10-3; J gene: TRBJ1-5
CDR3 protein: CASSEYAGGRFREQYF; CDR3 DNA: TGTGCCAGCAGTGAATACGCGGGAGGGCGTTTCCGCGAGCAGTACTTC; D gene: TRBD2; clone size: NA; V gene: TRBV2; J gene: TRBJ2-7
CDR3 protein: CASSLGGEDTQYF; CDR3 DNA: TGTGCCAGCAGCTTGGGGGGTGAAGATACGCAGTATTTT; D gene: NA; clone size: NA; V gene: TRBV5-5; J gene: TRBJ2-3
CDR3 protein: CASSLGLAGSYEQYF; CDR3 DNA: TGTGCCAGCAGCTTGGGACTAGCGGGGTCCTACGAGCAGTACTTC; D gene: TRBD2; clone size: NA; V gene: TRBV7-2; J gene: TRBJ2-7
CDR3 protein: CASSQDRGDTIYF; CDR3 DNA: TGTGCCAGCAGCCAAGACAGGGGAGACACCATATATTTT; D gene: TRBD1; clone size: NA; V gene: TRBV7-2; J gene: TRBJ1-3
CDR3 protein: CASSLSGHLEKLFF; CDR3 DNA: TGTGCCAGCAGTTTATCGGGACACCTTGAAAAACTGTTTTTT; D gene: NA; clone size: NA; V gene: TRBV28; J gene: TRBJ1-4
CDR3 protein: CATSRDGRGRTYNEQFF; CDR3 DNA: TGTGCCACCAGCAGAGATGGACGAGGGAGGACATACAATGAGCAGTTCTTC; D gene: NA; clone size: NA; V gene: TRBV15; J gene: TRBJ2-1
CDR3 protein: CASSLIPGLGYNEQFF; CDR3 DNA: TGCGCCAGCAGCTTGATTCCGGGACTAGGTTACAATGAGCAGTTCTTC; D gene: TRBD2; clone size: NA; V gene: TRBV5-1; J gene: TRBJ2-1
CDR3 protein: CASSGGTGYGYTF; CDR3 DNA: TGTGCCAGCAGCGGCGGGACAGGTTATGGCTACACCTTC; D gene: TRBD1; clone size: once; V gene: TRBV7-3; J gene: TRBJ1-2
CDR3 protein: CASSLRQTRNQPQHF; CDR3 DNA: TGTGCCAGCAGTTTAAGGCAGACCCGTAATCAGCCCCAGCATTTT; D gene: NA; clone size: NA; V gene: TRBV28; J gene: TRBJ1-5
CDR3 protein: CASTLGQGARNEQFF; CDR3 DNA: TGTGCCAGCACCCTAGGACAGGGGGCGCGCAATGAGCAGTTCTTC; D gene: TRBD1; clone size: NA; V gene: TRBV27; J gene: TRBJ2-1
CDR3 protein: CASSLYGQTNTEAFF; CDR3 DNA: TGTGCCAGCAGCTTATACGGACAGACGAACACTGAAGCTTTCTTT; D gene: NA; clone size: NA; V gene: TRBV7-9; J gene: TRBJ1-1
CDR3 protein: CASTQWGRVYF; CDR3 DNA: TGTGCCAGCACTCAATGGGGTCGCGTATATTTT; D gene: NA; clone size: NA; V gene: TRBV6-5; J gene: TRBJ1-3
CDR3 protein: CASSITRDTGELFF; CDR3 DNA: TGTGCCAGCAGTATCACCAGAGACACCGGGGAGCTGTTTTTT; D gene: NA; clone size: once; V gene: TRBV5-4; J gene: TRBJ2-2
CDR3 protein: CASSARLHNEQFF; CDR3 DNA: TGTGCCAGCAGCGCAAGACTGCACAATGAGCAGTTCTTC; D gene: NA; clone size: NA; V gene: TRBV14; J gene: TRBJ2-1
CDR3 protein: CASSLNYEQYF; CDR3 DNA: TGTGCCAGCAGCTTAAACTACGAGCAGTACTTC; D gene: NA; clone size: NA; V gene: TRBV5-5; J gene: TRBJ2-7
CDR3 protein: CATREGRPGHEQYF; CDR3 DNA: TGCGCCACCCGAGAGGGACGGCCGGGACACGAGCAGTACTTC; D gene: NA; clone size: NA; V gene: TRBV5-1; J gene: TRBJ2-7
CDR3 protein: CASSLVGETQYF; CDR3 DNA: TGTGCCAGCAGCTTAGTTGGGGAGACCCAGTACTTC; D gene: NA; clone size: NA; V gene: TRBV7-9; J gene: TRBJ2-5
CDR3 protein: CASSDYGEKLFF; CDR3 DNA: TGTGCCAGCAGCGACTATGGGGAAAAACTGTTTTTT; D gene: NA; clone size: NA; V gene: TRBV6-5; J gene: TRBJ1-4
CDR3 protein: CASSLSTAHRWGRSEKLFF; CDR3 DNA: TGTGCCAGCAGTTTATCCACAGCCCACCGATGGGGCCGATCTGAAAAACTGTTTTTT; D gene: NA; clone size: NA; V gene: TRBV27; J gene: TRBJ1-4
CDR3 protein: CASSPSTGLDAFF; CDR3 DNA: TGTGCCAGCTCACCCTCGACAGGATTGGATGCTTTCTTT; D gene: NA; clone size: few; V gene: TRBV18; J gene: TRBJ1-1
CDR3 protein: CASRNGTANTGELFF; CDR3 DNA: TGTGCCAGCAGAAATGGGACAGCCAACACCGGGGAGCTGTTTTTT; D gene: TRBD1; clone size: NA; V gene: TRBV7-8; J gene: TRBJ2-2
CDR3 protein: CATRGEGTEAFF; CDR3 DNA: TGTGCCACGCGGGGGGAGGGCACTGAAGCTTTCTTT; D gene: NA; clone size: NA; V gene: TRBV2; J gene: TRBJ1-1
CDR3 protein: CASSRAGTSHQPQHF; CDR3 DNA: TGTGCCAGCAGCAGAGCCGGGACTAGTCATCAGCCCCAGCATTTT; D gene: NA; clone size: NA; V gene: TRBV7-9; J gene: TRBJ1-5
CDR3 protein: CASSLNPSNYQPQHF; CDR3 DNA: TGTGCCAGCAGTTTGAACCCTTCCAACTATCAGCCCCAGCATTTT; D gene: NA; clone size: NA; V gene: TRBV27; J gene: TRBJ1-5
CDR3 protein: CASSRDGKGPQHF; CDR3 DNA: TGTGCCAGCAGTCGGGACGGCAAGGGGCCCCAGCATTTT; D gene: NA; clone size: few; V gene: TRBV6-6; J gene: TRBJ1-5
CDR3 protein: CASSSRIVRITYEQYF; CDR3 DNA: TGTGCCAGCAGTTCCCGGATAGTGAGAATAACCTACGAGCAGTACTTC; D gene: NA; clone size: NA; V gene: TRBV28; J gene: TRBJ2-7
CDR3 protein: CASSSVRGAEAFF; CDR3 DNA: TGTGCCAGCAGTTCCGTCCGGGGAGCTGAAGCTTTCTTT; D gene: NA; clone size: NA; V gene: TRBV27; J gene: TRBJ1-1
CDR3 protein: CASSQDRYQPQHF; CDR3 DNA: TGCGCCAGCAGCCAAGATAGATATCAGCCCCAGCATTTT; D gene: NA; clone size: NA; V gene: TRBV4-1; J gene: TRBJ1-5
CDR3 protein: CASSQEGQLTDTQYF; CDR3 DNA: TGCGCCAGCAGCCAAGAAGGGCAACTCACAGATACGCAGTATTTT; D gene: NA; clone size: NA; V gene: TRBV4-3; J gene: TRBJ2-3
CDR3 protein: CASSPGGGYGYTF; CDR3 DNA: TGCGCCAGCAGCCCAGGGGGCGGCTATGGCTACACCTTC; D gene: TRBD1; clone size: NA; V gene: TRBV5-1; J gene: TRBJ1-2
CDR3 protein: CSASRLNEQFF; CDR3 DNA: TGCAGTGCCTCCCGACTGAATGAGCAGTTCTTC; D gene: NA; clone size: NA; V gene: TRBV20-1; J gene: TRBJ2-1
CDR3 protein: CASSAQVGSGFYEQYF; CDR3 DNA: TGTGCCAGCAGCGCCCAGGTGGGTAGCGGCTTCTACGAGCAGTACTTC; D gene: NA; clone size: NA; V gene: TRBV9; J gene: TRBJ2-7
CDR3 protein: CASSLGYALNTEAFF; CDR3 DNA: TGCGCCAGCAGCTTGGGTTATGCGCTGAACACTGAAGCTTTCTTT; D gene: NA; clone size: NA; V gene: TRBV5-1; J gene: TRBJ1-1
CDR3 protein: CASSLGQGSTGELFF; CDR3 DNA: TGTGCCAGCAGCTTAGGACAGGGGAGCACCGGGGAGCTGTTTTTT; D gene: TRBD1; clone size: NA; V gene: TRBV11-3; J gene: TRBJ2-2
CDR3 protein: CASSLQGYEQYF; CDR3 DNA: TGTGCCAGCAGCTTACAGGGGTACGAGCAGTACTTC; D gene: TRBD1; clone size: NA; V gene: TRBV6-5; J gene: TRBJ2-7
CDR3 protein: CASSLGGGYTF; CDR3 DNA: TGTGCCAGCAGCTTAGGGGGAGGCTACACCTTC; D gene: NA; clone size: few; V gene: TRBV7-9; J gene: TRBJ1-2
CDR3 protein: CASSERTNTEAFF; CDR3 DNA: TGCGCCAGCAGTGAGCGGACCAACACTGAAGCTTTCTTT; D gene: NA; clone size: NA; V gene: TRBV10-1; J gene: TRBJ1-1
CDR3 protein: CASSSGSFSYEQYF; CDR3 DNA: TGCGCCAGCAGCTCCGGGTCTTTCTCCTACGAGCAGTACTTC; D gene: NA; clone size: once; V gene: TRBV5-1; J gene: TRBJ2-7
CDR3 protein: CASSPLEVGTDTQYF; CDR3 DNA: TGTGCCAGCAGTCCACTCGAGGTGGGCACAGATACGCAGTATTTT; D gene: NA; clone size: NA; V gene: TRBV28; J gene: TRBJ2-3
CDR3 protein: CASSPPNQPQHF; CDR3 DNA: TGTGCCAGCAGTCCACCAAATCAGCCCCAGCATTTT; D gene: NA; clone size: few; V gene: TRBV28; J gene: TRBJ1-5
CDR3 protein: CAWSERLVSF; CDR3 DNA: TGTGCCTGGAGTGAGAGACTAGTCTCTTTC; D gene: NA; clone size: NA; V gene: TRBV30; J gene: TRBJ1-2
CDR3 protein: CASSQDRDGKSYEQYF; CDR3 DNA: TGTGCCAGCAGCCAAGACCGGGACGGGAAATCCTACGAGCAGTACTTC; D gene: NA; clone size: NA; V gene: TRBV4-2; J gene: TRBJ2-7
CDR3 protein: CASTPPDQPQHF; CDR3 DNA: TGTGCCAGCACCCCGCCCGATCAGCCCCAGCATTTT; D gene: NA; clone size: NA; V gene: TRBV28; J gene: TRBJ1-5
CDR3 protein: CASSSPARTDYGYTF; CDR3 DNA: TGTGCCAGCAGTTCGCCCGCCCGGACAGATTATGGCTACACCTTC; D gene: NA; clone size: NA; V gene: TRBV28; J gene: TRBJ1-2
CDR3 protein: CASSLGSGVTYEQYF; CDR3 DNA: TGTGCCAGCAGCTTAGGGTCGGGAGTGACCTACGAGCAGTACTTC; D gene: NA; clone size: NA; V gene: TRBV7-3; J gene: TRBJ2-7
CDR3 protein: CSVEARGHRASGELFF; CDR3 DNA: TGCAGCGTTGAGGCAAGGGGACATCGAGCGTCCGGGGAGCTGTTTTTT; D gene: NA; clone size: NA; V gene: TRBV29-1; J gene: TRBJ2-2
CDR3 protein: CASSQSRGTEAFF; CDR3 DNA: TGTGCCAGCAGCCAAAGTCGGGGCACTGAAGCTTTCTTT; D gene: NA; clone size: NA; V gene: TRBV6-5; J gene: TRBJ1-1
CDR3 protein: CASSPGGSRETQYF; CDR3 DNA: TGTGCCAGCAGTCCGGGGGGCAGCCGGGAGACCCAGTACTTC; D gene: NA; clone size: NA; V gene: TRBV7-3; J gene: TRBJ2-5
CDR3 protein: CASSRRDTSNQPQHF; CDR3 DNA: TGTGCCAGCAGCCGCCGGGACACAAGTAATCAGCCCCAGCATTTT; D gene: NA; clone size: once; V gene: TRBV13; J gene: TRBJ1-5
CDR3 protein: CASSPDRGYSGYTF; CDR3 DNA: TGTGCCAGCTCACCAGACAGGGGTTACAGTGGCTACACCTTC; D gene: TRBD1; clone size: NA; V gene: TRBV18; J gene: TRBJ1-2
CDR3 protein: CASSPRDSGNTIYF; CDR3 DNA: TGCGCCAGCAGCCCCCGGGACTCTGGAAACACCATATATTTT; D gene: NA; clone size: NA; V gene: TRBV5-1; J gene: TRBJ1-3
CDR3 protein: CASSFGAGNGELFF; CDR3 DNA: TGTGCCAGCAGCTTCGGCGCAGGGAACGGGGAGCTGTTTTTT; D gene: NA; clone size: NA; V gene: TRBV11-2; J gene: TRBJ2-2
CDR3 protein: CAWRGPGLAGGEQFF; CDR3 DNA: TGTGCCTGGAGGGGACCGGGACTAGCGGGTGGTGAGCAGTTCTTC; D gene: TRBD2; clone size: NA; V gene: TRBV30; J gene: TRBJ2-1
CDR3 protein: CASSPGGTAYEQYF; CDR3 DNA: TGCGCCAGCAGCCCAGGAGGGACAGCCTACGAGCAGTACTTC; D gene: NA; clone size: NA; V gene: TRBV5-1; J gene: TRBJ2-7
CDR3 protein: CSAGRHEGTEAFF; CDR3 DNA: TGCAGCGCCGGAAGACATGAGGGTACTGAAGCTTTCTTT; D gene: NA; clone size: NA; V gene: TRBV29-1; J gene: TRBJ1-1
CDR3 protein: CASSGQWNTEAFF; CDR3 DNA: TGTGCCAGCAGTGGGCAGTGGAACACTGAAGCTTTCTTT; D gene: NA; clone size: NA; V gene: TRBV2; J gene: TRBJ1-1
CDR3 protein: CASSSGPGTGTYEQYF; CDR3 DNA: TGTGCCAGCAGCTCGGGACCCGGGACAGGGACCTACGAGCAGTACTTC; D gene: TRBD1; clone size: NA; V gene: TRBV7-2; J gene: TRBJ2-7